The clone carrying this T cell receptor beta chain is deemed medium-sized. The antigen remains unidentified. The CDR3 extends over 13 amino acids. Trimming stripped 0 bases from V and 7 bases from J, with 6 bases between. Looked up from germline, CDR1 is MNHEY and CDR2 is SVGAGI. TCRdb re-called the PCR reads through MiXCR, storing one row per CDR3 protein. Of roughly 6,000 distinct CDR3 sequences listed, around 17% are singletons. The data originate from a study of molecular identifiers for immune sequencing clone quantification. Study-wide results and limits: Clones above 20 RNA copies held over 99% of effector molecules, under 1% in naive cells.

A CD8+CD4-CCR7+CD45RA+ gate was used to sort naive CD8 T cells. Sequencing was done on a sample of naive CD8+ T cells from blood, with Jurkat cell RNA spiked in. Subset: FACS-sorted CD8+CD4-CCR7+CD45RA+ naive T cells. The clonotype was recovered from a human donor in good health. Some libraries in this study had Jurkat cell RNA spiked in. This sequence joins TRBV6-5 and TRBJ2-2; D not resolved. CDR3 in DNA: TGTGCCAGCAGTTACTCGAGTTTCGGGGAGCTGTTTTTT. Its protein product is CASSYSSFGELFF.